This T cell receptor (beta chain) was documented in a study of CD8 T cells in ankylosing spondylitis. Study outcomes and limitations: A TCR beta motif of about eight highly homologous variants seemed to mark ankylosing spondylitis blood. CD8+ by phenotype, disease-linked clones were relatively rare in peripheral blood. It was reported that disease-linked clones were significantly enriched in matched ankylosing spondylitis synovial fluid.

The CDR3 extends over 12 amino acids. Trimming removed 4 bases from V and 6 bases from J, with 9 bases in between. The V gene's germline CDR1 is SGDLS and CDR2 YYNGEE. 5'-RACE, quantitative and with molecular barcodes, yielded the TCR beta libraries. One entry per CDR3 protein results from TCRdb running MiXCR on the 5' RACE reads. This sample has around 770,000 distinct CDR3 sequences, with around 20% found just once. This clonotype appeared a few times. Its antigen is not known. The J gene is TRBJ2-3, the V gene TRBV9, with D hard to call. Sample: blood, either unsorted or a sorted T cell fraction (not recorded which). The origin of this receptor is a male donor with ankylosing spondylitis. The CDR3 spells CASSFDQDTQYF. CDR3 coding DNA: TGTGCCAGCAGCTTTGACCAGGATACGCAGTATTTT.